The 32 T cell receptor beta chains below were found in one sample sequenced in a study of tumor-infiltrating lymphocytes in oesophageal squamous cell carcinoma. TCRdb independently ran MiXCR on the PCR reads; one entry per CDR3 protein. The table lists about 20,000 distinct CDR3 sequences, roughly 43% of them singletons. The sample was normal esophageal tissue next to the tumor. All receptors derive from a male donor with esophageal squamous cell carcinoma.

This clonotype was recorded a few times. This chain uses TRBV7-3 with TRBJ2-4, with 7 bases matching TRBD1. The J call may not be correct, given that the DNA end is closer to TRBJ2-1. The germline V gene has CDR1 SGHTA and CDR2 FQGTGA. The CDR3 runs to 15 residues. Here the CDR3 DNA reads TGTGCCAGCAGCCCGGACAGGACGGCCTACAATGAGCAGTTCTTC. It encodes CASSPDRTAYNEQFF.

This clonotype has at least ten counts. CDR3 coding DNA: TGTGCCAGCAGCTCGAGTCGACTAGGCGGGGAGCTGTTTTTT. It translates to CASSSSRLGGELFF. The chain joins TRBV9 to TRBJ2-2; maybe TRBD2 (6 bases). V shed 4 bases and J shed 7 bases, with 14 bases lying between them. Germline V gene sequence: CDR1 SGDLS, CDR2 YYNGEE. The CDR3 runs 14 residues.

By sample fraction, this clonotype is large. The rearrangement links TRBV7-2 to TRBJ2-1, with a tentative D call TRBD2 (7 bases). This CDR3 has 16 amino acids. The germline V gene has CDR1 SGHTA and CDR2 FQGNSA. V lost 6 bases to trimming and J lost 0 bases, with 15 bases between them. The CDR3 loop reads CASREGGVVSYNEQFF. Here the CDR3 DNA reads TGTGCCAGCAGGGAGGGGGGGGTTGTCTCCTACAATGAGCAGTTCTTC. Complete variable domain (other parts from reference TRBV7-2 and TRBJ2-1): GAGVSQSPSNKVTEKGKDVELRCDPISGHTALYWYRQSLGQGLEFLIYFQGNSAPDKSGLPSDRFSAERTGGSVSTLTIQRTQQEDSAVYLCASREGGVVSYNEQFFGPGTRLTVL.

Judged by abundance, this clonotype is medium-sized. The genes are TRBV7-2 and TRBJ1-1; D unresolved. The CDR3 is 13 residues long. From germline, CDR1 is SGHTA and CDR2 FQGNSA. Trimming removed 8 bases at V and 0 bases at J, with 10 bases between. This CDR3 reads CASAFSMNTEAFF. CDR3 DNA: TGTGCCAGCGCCTTTAGTATGAACACTGAAGCTTTCTTT.

V is TRBV11-3 and J is TRBJ2-2; D uncertain. Looked up from germline, CDR1 is SGHNT and CDR2 is YENEEA. V was shortened by 5 bases and J by 6 bases, with 13 bases between the two germline ends. This CDR3 spans 14 amino acids. CDR3 in DNA: TGTGCCAGCAGCCCCCGGTATTGGGCCGGGGAGCTGTTTTTT. Translating it yields CASSPRYWAGELFF.

This chain joins TRBV6-5 and TRBJ2-6; possibly TRBD1 or TRBD2 for D (6 bases each). This CDR3 comprises 18 residues. Deletions cut 2 bases from V and 1 base from J, with 15 bases between. Germline values: CDR1 MNHEY, CDR2 SVGAGI. CDR3 protein: CASSYQGQGGSGANVLTF. In DNA, the CDR3 is TGTGCCAGCAGTTACCAGGGGCAGGGAGGATCTGGGGCCAACGTCCTGACTTTC.

The chain is built from TRBV6-1 and TRBJ2-5; TRBD2 matches 9 bases. The DNA end is more similar to TRBJ2-7, so the J call may be wrong. This CDR3 contains 19 residues. Germline values: CDR1 MNHNS, CDR2 SASEGT. The CDR3: CASSEPALAGAASRYEQYF. In nucleotides, the CDR3 is TGTGCCAGCAGTGAACCTGCGTTAGCGGGAGCCGCCTCCCGATACGAGCAGTACTTC.

Comment on this clonotype: A single base separates this from a much larger clone, so it may be a read error. This chain connects TRBV19 to TRBJ2-3; D may be TRBD1 (6 bases). The CDR3 is 13 amino acids. Germline V gene data show CDR1 as LNHDA and CDR2 as SQIVND (reference sequence). The germline V and J ends were trimmed by 10 bases and 14 bases, with 25 bases remaining between them. CDR3 in amino acids: CATPDRNTGELYF. The CDR3 nucleotides are TGTGCCACCCCGGACAGAAACACCGGGGAGCTGTATTTT.

CDR3 nucleotides: TGCGCCAGCAGCTCGGGACTAGCGGGAGATGAGCAGTACTTC. Encoded protein: CASSSGLAGDEQYF. The chain is built from TRBV5-1 and TRBJ2-7; TRBD2 matches 14 bases. Germline V lookup: CDR1 SGHRS, CDR2 YFSETQ. After removal of 3 bases from V and 7 bases from J, the junction contained 3 bases not matched to a gene. The CDR3 has 14 amino acids.

The sample holds one count of this clonotype. Compared with germline, one end of the junction differs, possibly owing to a read error. The chain uses TRBV7-6 and TRBJ2-5, with 7 bases fitting TRBD1. Germline CDR1 reads SGHVS; CDR2 reads FNYEAQ. The CDR3 runs to 14 residues. This chain's CDR3 is CASSFGTAQETQYF. The CDR3, as DNA: TGTGCTAGCAGCTTCGGGACAGCCCAAGAGACCCAGTACTTC. Together with reference TRBV7-6 and TRBJ2-5, the CDR3 gives the full variable domain: GAGVSQSPRYKVTKRGQDVALRCDPISGHVSLYWYRQALGQGPEFLTYFNYEAQQDKSGLPNDRFSAERPEGSISTLTIQRTEQRDSAMYRCASSFGTAQETQYFGPGTRLLVL.

Concerning this clonotype itself: It may be a read error: a sequence one base away is much more abundant. The chain uses TRBV18 and TRBJ1-2; no definite D call. CDR3 size: 12 residues. Germline V gives CDR1 KGHSH, CDR2 LQKENI. V lost 5 bases and J 8 bases, leaving 12 bases between the germline ends. Written as DNA, the CDR3 is TGTGCCAGCTCATCGAACATCGGGGGCTACACCTTC. The encoded protein is CASSSNIGGYTF. The full variable domain, in which reference TRBV18 and TRBJ1-2 provide the parts outside the CDR3, is NAGVMQNPRHLVRRRGQEARLRCSPMKGHSHVYWYRQLPEEGLKFMVYLQKENIIDESGMPKERFSAEFPKEGPSILRIQQVVRGDSAAYFCASSSNIGGYTFGSGTRLTVV.

This clonotype appeared many times. The V gene is TRBV27, the J gene TRBJ1-2; a weak D match, TRBD1 (6 bases). Germline CDR1 is MNHEY and CDR2 is SMNVEV (reference sequence). V gave up 3 bases and J gave up 7 bases, with 18 bases separating them. The CDR3 sequence is 15 residues long. CDR3 region: CASSFFGTPSGGYTF. In nucleotides, the CDR3 is TGTGCCAGCAGTTTTTTTGGGACACCTTCTGGTGGCTACACCTTC.

This clonotype is labeled medium-sized. The J gene is TRBJ2-7, the V gene TRBV7-9; weak D call: TRBD2 (5 bases). With 1 base removed from V and 5 bases from J, the gap between germline ends came to 18 bases. CDR1 and CDR2 (germline): SEHNR, FQNEAQ (reference sequence). CDR3 length: 16 amino acids. CDR3 DNA sequence: TGTGCCAGCAGCTTAGTGGGTGAGGGCATCTCTGACGAGCAGTACTTC. Its protein product is CASSLVGEGISDEQYF.

This chain links TRBV2 with TRBJ2-5, with D perhaps being TRBD1 or TRBD2 (5 bases each). The closer fit of TRBJ2-1 to the DNA end suggests the J call may be wrong. CDR1 SNHLY and CDR2 FYNNEI come from the germline V gene. CDR3 length equals 12 residues. The CDR3 is CASSGTNNEQFF. CDR3 sequence (DNA): TGTGCCAGCAGCGGGACCAACAATGAGCAGTTCTTC.

The table lists this clonotype with a count of one. The rearrangement links TRBV7-9 to TRBJ2-3; no firm D call. V gave up 1 base and J gave up 6 bases, with 11 bases separating them. Per the germline V gene, CDR1 is SEHNR and CDR2 is FQNEAQ (reference sequence). CDR3 length: 14 residues. CDR3 region: CASSLGQAGDTQYF. The DNA of the CDR3 is TGTGCCAGCAGCTTAGGTCAGGCCGGGGATACGCAGTATTTT.

This clonotype was seen many times. V usage is TRBV5-6 and J usage is TRBJ1-5; a possible D gene is TRBD1 (5 bases). CDR3 size: 14 residues. The V end was cut by 1 base, the J end by 5 bases, with 10 bases between. Germline lookup yields CDR1 SGHDT and CDR2 YYEEEE. CDR3 in amino acids: CASSLTGRDQPQHF. The CDR3, as DNA: TGTGCCAGCAGCTTGACAGGTCGGGATCAGCCCCAGCATTTT.

This clonotype was found many times. The V and J genes are TRBV5-8 and TRBJ2-1; 8 nucleotides agree with TRBD1. The CDR3 consists of 15 residues. Germline V gene data show CDR1 as SGHTS and CDR2 as YDEGEE. Trimming took 1 base from V and 9 from J; bases not matched to a gene: 9. CDR3 protein: CASSLRTGGEGEQFF. Here the CDR3 DNA reads TGTGCCAGCAGCTTGCGTACAGGGGGTGAGGGTGAGCAGTTCTTC. Variable domain in full (rest from reference TRBV5-8 and TRBJ2-1): EAGVTQSPTHLIKTRGQQATLRCSPISGHTSVYWYQQALGLGLQFLLWYDEGEERNRGNFPPRFSGRQFPNYSSELNVNALELEDSALYLCASSLRTGGEGEQFFGPGTRLTVL.

This clonotype showed up many times. A much bigger clone sits one base away, suggesting this may be a read error. V is TRBV7-9 and J is TRBJ2-1, with 9 bases that match TRBD2. The DNA end is more similar to TRBJ2-7, so the J call may be wrong. Per germline, CDR1 SEHNR and CDR2 FQNEAQ (reference sequence). The CDR3 length is 15 residues. CDR3 loop: CASSSSGGLWNEQYF. Here the CDR3 DNA reads TGTGCCAGCAGCTCAAGCGGGGGGCTTTGGAATGAGCAGTACTTC.

Only one count was recorded for this clonotype. V and J are TRBV7-2 and TRBJ2-4, with 7 nucleotides matching TRBD2. The J call may be incorrect, as the DNA end agrees better with TRBJ2-1. The CDR3 covers 16 residues. Germline CDR1 is SGHTA and CDR2 is FQGNSA. The CDR3 coding sequence is TGTGCCAGCAGCTTAGCTGGCGGGAGCGGCTACAATGAGCAGTTCTTC. Its protein is CASSLAGGSGYNEQFF.

This clonotype came up many times. The chain has TRBV27 and TRBJ2-1, with 11 bases that match TRBD2. Unmatched junction bases numbered 19, after V lost 0 bases and J lost 0 bases. The CDR3 spans 23 residues. Per the germline V gene, CDR1 is MNHEY and CDR2 is SMNVEV (reference sequence). CDR3 protein: CASSLSMLGAGLAGGTSYNEQFF. CDR3 coding DNA: TGTGCCAGCAGTTTATCGATGTTAGGGGCAGGGCTAGCGGGAGGAACCTCCTACAATGAGCAGTTCTTC.

By sample share, this clonotype is medium-sized. The chain couples TRBV7-2 to TRBJ1-1; D gene ambiguous. Trimming left V 2 bases short and J 10 bases short, with 14 bases between. The germline CDR1 and CDR2 sequences are SGHTA and FQGNSA. This CDR3 region has 13 residues. DNA of the CDR3: TGTGCCAGCAGCTTACGGCTCTTAGATGGAGCTTTCTTT. Translating it yields CASSLRLLDGAFF.

Notes on this clonotype: Because the CDR3's place on the DNA is in doubt, the DNA is left out and the CDR3 is given as listed by TCRdb. This chain connects TRBV7-2 to TRBJ2-6; the listed D gene, TRBD1, was not tested against the DNA. Germline lookup yields CDR1 SGHTA and CDR2 FQGNSA. The CDR3 is 15 residues long, ends included. This CDR3 is CASSKTDPRDPVLRF.

This clonotype was seen at least ten times. The CDR3 loop reads CASSLAGTDETQYF. CDR3 DNA sequence: TGTGCCAGCAGCTTAGCCGGGACAGACGAGACCCAGTACTTC. The chain combines TRBV7-9 with TRBJ2-5, with TRBD1 matching over 7 bases. Looked up from germline, CDR1 is SEHNR and CDR2 is FQNEAQ (reference sequence). Trimming cost V 0 bases and J 5 bases; bases outside gene matches: 3. The CDR3 covers 14 residues.

For this clonotype: The CDR3 end shows no conserved phenylalanine or tryptophan, and so a read error is likely. The DNA is omitted, as the CDR3 cannot be located on it reliably, and the CDR3 follows TCRdb's listing. This rearrangement joins TRBV7-2 to TRBJ2-3; the D call in the table, TRBD1, was not verified against the DNA. The germline V gene has CDR1 SGHTA and CDR2 FQGNSA. From its first to its last residue, the CDR3 has 17 amino acids. CDR3 in amino acids: CASSSEDGTGAGYTFGP.

This clonotype showed up many times. This clone may be a read error of a much larger clone one base away. The chain uses TRBV7-3 and TRBJ2-7; the D call may be TRBD1 or TRBD2 (5 bases each). V was shortened by 2 bases and J by 7 bases, with 18 bases between the two germline ends. CDR1 SGHTA and CDR2 FQGTGA come from the germline V gene. The CDR3 has 15 residues. CDR3 in amino acids: CASSLFRGRNNEQYF. For the CDR3, the DNA is TGTGCCAGCAGCTTATTTCGGGGACGGAACAATGAGCAGTACTTC.

This clonotype was counted at least ten times. V usage is TRBV6-1 and J usage is TRBJ2-7, with 8 nucleotides matching TRBD1. The CDR3 is 12 amino acids. Germline CDR1 MNHNS, CDR2 SASEGT. The CDR3 region has the DNA TGTGCTTCGACACAGGGGGGATACGAGCAGTACTTC. Amino acid sequence: CASTQGGYEQYF.

The CDR3 here is CASSYSSAGGGYTF. The CDR3 nucleotides are TGTGCCAGCAGTTATTCATCCGCCGGGGGTGGCTACACCTTC. The rearrangement joins TRBV3-1 to TRBJ2-3, with TRBD1 as a possible D gene (5 bases). The end of the DNA fits TRBJ1-2 better, so the J call may be wrong. Germline V gene lookup returns CDR1 LGHDT and CDR2 YNNKEL (reference sequence). The CDR3 runs to 14 residues.

This clonotype was observed once. V and J are TRBV11-2 and TRBJ2-7, with 13 bases that match TRBD2. The J call may be incorrect, as the DNA end agrees better with TRBJ2-1. Germline V gene sequence: CDR1 SGHAT, CDR2 FQNNGV. The CDR3 sequence is 15 residues long. In DNA form, the CDR3 reads TGTGCCAGCAGCCCAGGACTAGCGGGAGAGAATGAGCAGTTCTTC. As protein: CASSPGLAGENEQFF.

The rearrangement uses TRBV7-6 and TRBJ2-3, with no clear D. Trimming cost V 6 bases and J 0 bases, with 10 bases left between them. This CDR3 spans 14 amino acids. Germline V gene data show CDR1 as SGHVS and CDR2 as FNYEAQ. CDR3 coding DNA: TGTGCCAGCAGTCGTTTCGCTAGCACAGATACGCAGTATTTT. Translated, it gives CASSRFASTDTQYF.

Ten or more counts support this clonotype. The chain links TRBV7-9 to TRBJ2-3; D remains ambiguous. CDR3 length: 13 amino acids. Germline CDR1 SEHNR, CDR2 FQNEAQ (reference sequence). V was shortened by 5 bases and J by 1 base, with 7 bases between the two germline ends. CDR3 DNA sequence: TGTGCCAGCAGCACAGAAGGCACAGATACGCAGTATTTT. Translated: CASSTEGTDTQYF.

This clonotype came up many times. This chain connects TRBV5-5 to TRBJ2-7; a possible D gene is TRBD1 (6 bases). Trimming stripped 4 bases from V and 1 base from J, with 12 bases between. The germline CDR1 and CDR2 sequences are SGHKS and YYEKEE (reference sequence). The CDR3 extends over 14 amino acids. Here the CDR3 reads CASSLRDNSYEQYF. In nucleotides, the CDR3 is TGTGCCAGCAGCCTCCGGGACAATTCCTACGAGCAGTACTTC.

In this sample, this clonotype is medium-sized (0.01 to 0.1%). The V gene is TRBV12-3 or TRBV12-4, the J gene TRBJ2-1; 8 bases fit TRBD2. V gave up 5 bases and J gave up 3 bases; unmatched junction bases: 24. CDR3 size: 21 residues. The chain's CDR3 is CASSTIRGGISGAVIYNEQFF. CDR3 sequence (DNA): TGTGCCAGCAGTACGATTAGAGGGGGAATTAGCGGGGCAGTAATCTACAATGAGCAGTTCTTC.